This TCR beta chain was recorded in a study of T-cell memory formation after mild COVID-19. General study results and limits: Among clones contracting day 15 to 85, CD4/CD8 was balanced, whereas later expanders leaned CD4+.

The CDR3 is 14 amino acids. With V trimmed by 6 bases and J by 10 bases, 9 bases remained unmatched. Concerning this clonotype: Its cognate antigen is unknown.

TCRdb called the 5' RACE reads again in MiXCR, with one record for every CDR3 protein. Of about 360,000 distinct CDR3 sequences detected, approximately 15% appear once; the ten largest clones hold roughly a fifth. The sequenced sample was PBMCs or a T cell subset sorted from them (not recorded which). The origin of this receptor is a man between 18 and 29 years old who had mild COVID-19 (a few samples of this study predate the infection). Cell type and time point are not known. This sequence joins TRBV12-3 or TRBV12-4 and TRBJ2-1; 10 bases align to TRBD2. The CDR3 region has the DNA TGTGCCAGCAGCTGGAGCGGGGGGGCCGGGGAGCAGTTCTTC. Protein sequence: CASSWSGGAGEQFF.